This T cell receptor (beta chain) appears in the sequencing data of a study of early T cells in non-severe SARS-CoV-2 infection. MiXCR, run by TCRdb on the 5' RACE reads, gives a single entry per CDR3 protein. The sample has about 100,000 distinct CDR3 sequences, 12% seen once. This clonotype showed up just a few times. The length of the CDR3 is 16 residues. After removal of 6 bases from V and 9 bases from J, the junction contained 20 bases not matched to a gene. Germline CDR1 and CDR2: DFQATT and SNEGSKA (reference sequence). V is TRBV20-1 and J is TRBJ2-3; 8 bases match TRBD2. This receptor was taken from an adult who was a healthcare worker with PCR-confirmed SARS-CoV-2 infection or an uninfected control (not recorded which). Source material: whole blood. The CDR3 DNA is TGCAGTGCCTCTTCCGGCCTTATCGGGAGGGCAGGGACGCAGTATTTT. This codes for CSASSGLIGRAGTQYF.